This is a list of T cell receptor beta chains from one sample in a study of cytomegalovirus exposure and HLA in healthy donors. Profiled with immunoSEQ multiplex PCR; TCRdb holds only in-frame clones, not every one. The sample shows some 140,000 clones, over 70% of them seen only once. Sequencing was carried out using PBMCs. The receptors were sampled from a man between 18 and 35 years old in good health and CMV-seronegative. The CDR3 runs from the conserved cysteine through the conserved F or W. D genes are given only for firm matches. A row's size may be missing; if present it is once, few, many or a size class.

j_call: TRBJ2-3; clone_size: once; v_call: TRBV27; d_call: TRBD1; cdr3_nt: TGTGCCAGCAGACGACAGGGGGGATACACGGATACGCAGTATTTT; cdr3_aa: CASRRQGGYTDTQYF
j_call: TRBJ2-7; clone_size: -; v_call: TRBV28; d_call: TRBD1; cdr3_nt: TGTGCCAGCAGGTCGACAGGGGGGACTTACGAGCAGTACTTC; cdr3_aa: CASRSTGGTYEQYF
j_call: TRBJ2-7; clone_size: few; v_call: TRBV6-6; d_call: TRBD1; cdr3_nt: TGTGCCAGCAGTCGATTCTCCGGGACAGATTCCTACGAGCAGTACTTC; cdr3_aa: CASSRFSGTDSYEQYF
j_call: TRBJ1-1; clone_size: few; v_call: TRBV12-5; d_call: TRBD1; cdr3_nt: TGTGCTAGTGGCTGGACAGGGCGGCCCAATAACACTGAAGCTTTCTTT; cdr3_aa: CASGWTGRPNNTEAFF
j_call: TRBJ2-7; clone_size: few; v_call: TRBV9; d_call: -; cdr3_nt: TGTGCCAGCAGCGGAGGTCAGGGGTCCTACGAGCAGTACTTC; cdr3_aa: CASSGGQGSYEQYF
j_call: TRBJ1-2; clone_size: -; v_call: TRBV6-5; d_call: -; cdr3_nt: TGTGCCAGCAGAATACAGGAATCCTATGGCTACACCTTC; cdr3_aa: CASRIQESYGYTF
j_call: TRBJ1-1; clone_size: once; v_call: TRBV19; d_call: TRBD1; cdr3_nt: TGTGCCAGTAGAGACAGGGGTCACCAAGCTTTCTTT; cdr3_aa: CASRDRGHQAFF
j_call: TRBJ1-2; clone_size: -; v_call: TRBV4-1; d_call: -; cdr3_nt: TGCGCCAGCAGCCAAGAGGTGACAGCATATGGCTACACCTTC; cdr3_aa: CASSQEVTAYGYTF
j_call: TRBJ2-2; clone_size: few; v_call: TRBV9; d_call: TRBD1; cdr3_nt: TGTGCCAGCAGCCTATCGGACAGGTTCGTCGGGGAGCTGTTTTTT; cdr3_aa: CASSLSDRFVGELFF
j_call: TRBJ2-7; clone_size: few; v_call: TRBV4-1; d_call: -; cdr3_nt: TGCGCCAGCAGCCAAGATGTCGAAGCGTCCTACGAGCAGTACTTC; cdr3_aa: CASSQDVEASYEQYF
j_call: TRBJ2-7; clone_size: -; v_call: TRBV6-1; d_call: TRBD1; cdr3_nt: TGTGCCAGCTGGACAGGGGGCTCCCTATCCTACGAGCAGTACTTC; cdr3_aa: CASWTGGSLSYEQYF
j_call: TRBJ1-4; clone_size: -; v_call: TRBV27; d_call: -; cdr3_nt: TGTGCCAGCAGTCCGAGACAGTACGAAAAACTGTTTTTT; cdr3_aa: CASSPRQYEKLFF
j_call: TRBJ1-2; clone_size: -; v_call: TRBV14; d_call: -; cdr3_nt: TGTGCCAGCAGCCCGGGGGAAAACTATGGCTACACCTTC; cdr3_aa: CASSPGENYGYTF
j_call: TRBJ2-1; clone_size: -; v_call: TRBV11-3; d_call: TRBD1; cdr3_nt: TGTGCCAGCAGCCCCCGAGGACAGGGGCCCTACAATGAGCAGTTCTTC; cdr3_aa: CASSPRGQGPYNEQFF
j_call: TRBJ1-1; clone_size: -; v_call: TRBV30; d_call: TRBD1; cdr3_nt: TGTGCCTGGAGTCGGGACAGGGCTGAAGCTTTCTTT; cdr3_aa: CAWSRDRAEAFF
j_call: TRBJ1-5; clone_size: -; v_call: TRBV6-1; d_call: -; cdr3_nt: TGTGCCAGCAGGGGGTGGACTATGAGAAATCAGCCCCAGCATTTT; cdr3_aa: CASRGWTMRNQPQHF
j_call: TRBJ2-6; clone_size: -; v_call: TRBV5-5; d_call: -; cdr3_nt: TGTGCCAGCAGCTTCTTCCCCAGCTCTGGGGCCAACGTCCTGACTTTC; cdr3_aa: CASSFFPSSGANVLTF
j_call: TRBJ2-7; clone_size: -; v_call: TRBV27; d_call: TRBD1; cdr3_nt: TGTGCCAGCAGGGCAGGACAGGGAAGAGACGAGCAGTACTTC; cdr3_aa: CASRAGQGRDEQYF
j_call: TRBJ2-6; clone_size: -; v_call: TRBV5-3; d_call: -; cdr3_nt: TGTGCCAGAAGCCTAAACAGGGTTTTCTCTGGGGCCAACGTCCTGACTTTC; cdr3_aa: CARSLNRVFSGANVLTF
j_call: TRBJ1-2; clone_size: -; v_call: TRBV27; d_call: -; cdr3_nt: TGTGCCAGCAGTTTCTGGGACACCCGAGCTTATTATGGCTACACCTTC; cdr3_aa: CASSFWDTRAYYGYTF
j_call: TRBJ2-7; clone_size: -; v_call: TRBV7-2; d_call: TRBD2; cdr3_nt: TGTGCCAGCAGCTCCCCGCGGCGGGGGGCCGCGTACGAGCAGTACTTC; cdr3_aa: CASSSPRRGAAYEQYF
j_call: TRBJ2-2; clone_size: -; v_call: TRBV18; d_call: -; cdr3_nt: TGTGCCAGCTCACCACCGAGTACCGGGGAGCTGTTTTTT; cdr3_aa: CASSPPSTGELFF
j_call: TRBJ1-2; clone_size: -; v_call: TRBV5-6; d_call: TRBD1; cdr3_nt: TGTGCCAGCAGCGCCGCGACAGGGGGAGGCTATGGCTACACCTTC; cdr3_aa: CASSAATGGGYGYTF
j_call: TRBJ1-5; clone_size: -; v_call: TRBV19; d_call: -; cdr3_nt: TGTGCCAGTACAAGCGGCAGGGGCCCCAATCAGCCCCAGCATTTT; cdr3_aa: CASTSGRGPNQPQHF
j_call: TRBJ2-3; clone_size: -; v_call: TRBV5-1; d_call: TRBD2; cdr3_nt: TGCGCCAGCAGCTCCCACAGAAGGGTAGCGGGGTTGGAAGATACGCAGTATTTT; cdr3_aa: CASSSHRRVAGLEDTQYF
j_call: TRBJ1-5; clone_size: -; v_call: TRBV5-1; d_call: -; cdr3_nt: TGCGCCAGCAGCTTCCAAGGGAGGGAGGGCAATCAGCCCCAGCATTTT; cdr3_aa: CASSFQGREGNQPQHF
j_call: TRBJ2-1; clone_size: -; v_call: TRBV27; d_call: -; cdr3_nt: TGTGCCAGCAGTCCGGCGGGGAACAGCTACAATGAGCAGTTCTTC; cdr3_aa: CASSPAGNSYNEQFF
j_call: TRBJ2-3; clone_size: few; v_call: TRBV2; d_call: TRBD2; cdr3_nt: TGTGCCAGCAGTCCGCTAGCGGGGGGCCCGCAGTATTTT; cdr3_aa: CASSPLAGGPQYF
j_call: TRBJ1-6; clone_size: -; v_call: TRBV19; d_call: -; cdr3_nt: TGTGCCAGTCACCAACAGGGATCACCCCTCCACTTT; cdr3_aa: CASHQQGSPLHF
j_call: TRBJ2-1; clone_size: -; v_call: TRBV2; d_call: -; cdr3_nt: TGTGCCAGCAGTGATTTTCAGGTTTACAATGAGCAGTTCTTC; cdr3_aa: CASSDFQVYNEQFF
j_call: TRBJ2-1; clone_size: -; v_call: TRBV15; d_call: -; cdr3_nt: TGTGCCACCAGCAGTTCGAGAAGTGAAACGGGTGAGCAGTTCTTC; cdr3_aa: CATSSSRSETGEQFF
j_call: TRBJ2-7; clone_size: -; v_call: TRBV27; d_call: -; cdr3_nt: TGTGCCAGCAGTTTAGGAGCCGGACTGCCCCCCTACGAGCAGTACTTC; cdr3_aa: CASSLGAGLPPYEQYF
j_call: TRBJ1-2; clone_size: -; v_call: TRBV5-4; d_call: -; cdr3_nt: TGTGCCAGCAGCTTGGTAGGAGATGGCTACACCTTC; cdr3_aa: CASSLVGDGYTF
j_call: TRBJ1-4; clone_size: -; v_call: TRBV5-4; d_call: -; cdr3_nt: TGTGCCAGCAGCCCAGCTACAGAGGAAAAACTGTTTTTT; cdr3_aa: CASSPATEEKLFF
j_call: TRBJ1-5; clone_size: -; v_call: TRBV18; d_call: TRBD1; cdr3_nt: TGTGCCAGCTCACCACCGGGACAGGCAAATCAGCCCCAGCATTTT; cdr3_aa: CASSPPGQANQPQHF
j_call: TRBJ2-1; clone_size: -; v_call: TRBV5-4; d_call: -; cdr3_nt: TGTGCCAGCAGCTTGGACCGGGTCAATGAGCAGTTCTTC; cdr3_aa: CASSLDRVNEQFF
j_call: TRBJ1-5; clone_size: -; v_call: TRBV19; d_call: TRBD1; cdr3_nt: TGTGCCAGTAGTATAGCCCGGACAGGAACTAGCAATCAGCCCCAGCATTTT; cdr3_aa: CASSIARTGTSNQPQHF
j_call: TRBJ2-1; clone_size: -; v_call: TRBV10-3; d_call: -; cdr3_nt: TGTGCCATCAGTTATCAGGGGCCGGATGAGCAGTTCTTC; cdr3_aa: CAISYQGPDEQFF
j_call: TRBJ1-6; clone_size: -; v_call: TRBV5-1; d_call: TRBD1; cdr3_nt: TGCGCCAGCAGCAAAACCGGGACAGGGGACTCACCCCTCCACTTT; cdr3_aa: CASSKTGTGDSPLHF
j_call: TRBJ1-4; clone_size: -; v_call: TRBV7-9; d_call: -; cdr3_nt: TGTTCCAGCAGCCTCCGGGATCCTAATGAAAAACTGTTTTTT; cdr3_aa: CSSSLRDPNEKLFF
j_call: TRBJ1-1; clone_size: -; v_call: TRBV18; d_call: -; cdr3_nt: TGTGCCAGCTCCGGGGCGGGGGCGAACACTGAAGCTTTCTTT; cdr3_aa: CASSGAGANTEAFF
j_call: TRBJ2-7; clone_size: -; v_call: TRBV2; d_call: -; cdr3_nt: TGTGCCAGCAGGGAACACAGGGAGAACGAGCAGTACTTC; cdr3_aa: CASREHRENEQYF
j_call: TRBJ1-5; clone_size: -; v_call: TRBV10-3; d_call: -; cdr3_nt: TGTGCCATCAGTGACGCGTCGAATCAGCCCCAGCATTTT; cdr3_aa: CAISDASNQPQHF
j_call: TRBJ2-3; clone_size: -; v_call: TRBV6-6; d_call: -; cdr3_nt: TGTGCCAGCAGTAAGAGCAGGGTACGACGAACAGATACGCAGTATTTT; cdr3_aa: CASSKSRVRRTDTQYF
j_call: TRBJ2-5; clone_size: -; v_call: TRBV9; d_call: -; cdr3_nt: TGTGCCAGCAGCGGGCAGGGGAGTACGAGGGAGACCCAGTACTTC; cdr3_aa: CASSGQGSTRETQYF
j_call: TRBJ1-2; clone_size: -; v_call: TRBV7-9; d_call: -; cdr3_nt: TGTGCCAGCAGCCTAGGGGGGGATGGCTACACCTTC; cdr3_aa: CASSLGGDGYTF
j_call: TRBJ1-2; clone_size: -; v_call: TRBV7-9; d_call: -; cdr3_nt: TGTGCCAGCAGCTTAGGGCCGAACTATGGCTACACCTTC; cdr3_aa: CASSLGPNYGYTF
j_call: TRBJ2-7; clone_size: -; v_call: TRBV5-1; d_call: TRBD2; cdr3_nt: TGCGCCAGCAGCTTAGATAGCGGGGGCCTCTCCTACGAGCAGTACTTC; cdr3_aa: CASSLDSGGLSYEQYF
j_call: TRBJ1-1; clone_size: -; v_call: TRBV2; d_call: TRBD1; cdr3_nt: TGTGCCAGCAGGGTCAGGGGGGCCGCAGGGGAAGCTTTCTTT; cdr3_aa: CASRVRGAAGEAFF